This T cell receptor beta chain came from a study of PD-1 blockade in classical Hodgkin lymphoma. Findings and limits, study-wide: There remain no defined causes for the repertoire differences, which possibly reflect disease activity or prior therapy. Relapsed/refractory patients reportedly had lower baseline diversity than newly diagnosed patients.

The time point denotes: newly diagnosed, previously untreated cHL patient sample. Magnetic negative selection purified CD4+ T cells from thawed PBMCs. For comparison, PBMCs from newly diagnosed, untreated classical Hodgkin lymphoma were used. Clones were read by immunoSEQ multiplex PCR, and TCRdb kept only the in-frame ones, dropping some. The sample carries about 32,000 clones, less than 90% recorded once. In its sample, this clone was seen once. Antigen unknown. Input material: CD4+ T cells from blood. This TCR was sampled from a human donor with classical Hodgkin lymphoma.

This CDR3 reads CASSESGSSYNEQFF. The CDR3 DNA is TGCGCCAGCAGCGAGAGCGGTAGCTCCTACAATGAGCAGTTCTTC. The rearrangement uses TRBV5-1 and TRBJ2-1; tentative D call: TRBD2 (5 bases). This CDR3 has 15 amino acids. Germline V gives CDR1 SGHRS, CDR2 YFSETQ. Trimming stripped 4 bases from V and 0 bases from J, with 11 bases between.